Presented here are 26 T cell receptor beta chains from one specimen sequenced in a study of blood T cells in healthy people across ages. The authors ran a second PCR of 7 to 11 cycles using a sample-barcoded 5' primer and a J-beta primer mix. TCRdb re-called the 5' RACE reads with MiXCR, one entry per CDR3 protein. The table shows 1,300,000 or so distinct CDR3 sequences, with around 59% occurring only once. Source material: blood. The receptors come from a man in his late teens or twenties in good health.

This CDR3 is CSATQDHTDTQYF. The CDR3 nucleotides are TGCAGTGCTACTCAGGACCACACAGATACGCAGTATTTT. The genes are TRBV20-1 and TRBJ2-3; D unclear. V was clipped by 4 bases and J by 2 bases, with 10 bases between them. Germline V gives CDR1 DFQATT, CDR2 SNEGSKA (reference sequence). The CDR3 contains 13 residues.

This chain uses TRBV15 with TRBJ2-1, with TRBD2 identical over 8 bases. Germline CDR1 reads LNHNV; CDR2 reads YYDKDF (reference sequence). The CDR3 covers 15 residues. The junction had 6 bases not matched to a gene; V was cut back by 3 bases and J by 5 bases. CDR3 bases: TGTGCCACCAGCAGGAGCGGGGGAGGGCACAATGAGCAGTTCTTC. Translation gives CATSRSGGGHNEQFF.

The chain uses TRBV4-1 and TRBJ2-1; TRBD2 agrees at 7 bases. CDR3 size: 16 residues. Unmatched junction bases numbered 7, after V lost 0 bases and J lost 5 bases. Germline loops: CDR1 MGHRA, CDR2 YSYEKL. CDR3 DNA: TGCGCCAGCAGCCAAGAAGCGGGGAATGTAAACAATGAGCAGTTCTTC. Amino acid sequence: CASSQEAGNVNNEQFF.

The table lists this clonotype with a few counts. The chain uses TRBV7-2 and TRBJ2-5, with 12 bases that match TRBD2. The CDR3 loop spans 17 amino acids. With V trimmed by 5 bases and J by 4 bases, 11 bases remained unmatched. The germline V gene encodes CDR1 SGHTA and CDR2 FQGNSA. The CDR3 DNA reads TGTGCCAGCAGCGCTACTCTAGCGGGGGGGCCTAGAGAGACCCAGTACTTC. Translation: CASSATLAGGPRETQYF.

The CDR3 loop reads CAISVAGKETQYF. The DNA of the CDR3 is TGTGCCATCAGTGTTGCGGGGAAAGAGACCCAGTACTTC. This rearrangement joins TRBV10-3 to TRBJ2-5, with D tentatively TRBD2 (6 bases). Germline-derived CDR1 and CDR2 are ENHRY and SYGVKD. CDR3 size: 13 residues. V lost 4 bases, J lost 3 bases, and 9 bases lay in between.

This clonotype has a handful of counts. The chain employs TRBV28 and TRBJ2-1; maybe TRBD1 (6 bases). CDR3 length equals 14 residues. The V gene's germline CDR1 is MDHEN and CDR2 SYDVKM. Deletions cut 5 bases from V and 9 bases from J, with 17 bases between. The CDR3 loop is CASSPPQGNVEQFF. The CDR3 region has the DNA TGTGCCAGCAGTCCCCCACAGGGCAACGTTGAGCAGTTCTTC. Supplemented by reference TRBV28 and TRBJ2-1, the full variable domain reads DVKVTQSSRYLVKRTGEKVFLECVQDMDHENMFWYRQDPGLGLRLIYFSYDVKMKEKGDIPEGYSVSREKKERFSLILESASTNQTSMYLCASSPPQGNVEQFFGPGTRLTVL.

The chain couples TRBV18 to TRBJ2-7; TRBD2 matches at 8 bases. The trim removed 6 bases at V and 3 bases at J, leaving 13 bases unmatched. The germline gives CDR1 KGHSH, CDR2 LQKENI. The CDR3 consists of 16 residues. The chain's CDR3 is CASSPNTSGLIYEQYF. In DNA, the CDR3 is TGTGCCAGCTCGCCCAATACTAGCGGACTCATCTACGAGCAGTACTTC.

This clonotype showed up just once. A read error may produce the germline difference seen at one junction end. DNA for the CDR3: TGTGCCAGCGGGGGGGGCTCTGGGGCCAGCGTCCTGACTTTC. The encoded protein is CASGGGSGASVLTF. The chain joins TRBV6-2 or TRBV6-3 to TRBJ2-6, with a possible D match to TRBD2 (7 bases). Germline V gene data show CDR1 as MNHEY and CDR2 as SVGEGT. This CDR3 is built from 14 residues.

This clonotype has only a few counts. The chain combines TRBV19 with TRBJ2-1; 16 positions match TRBD2. CDR1 is LNHDA, CDR2 SQIVND, per germline (reference sequence). This CDR3 contains 15 residues. The V gene end was trimmed by 7 bases and the J gene end by 9 bases; junction bases not matched to a gene: 6. The CDR3 region has the DNA TGTGCCAGTAAATGGGGACTAGCGGGAGGGGGTGAGCAGTTCTTC. Protein product: CASKWGLAGGGEQFF.

This clonotype has only a few counts. The gene calls are TRBV3-1 and TRBJ1-2; D unresolved. The CDR3 is 15 residues long. Germline lookup yields CDR1 LGHDT and CDR2 YNNKEL (reference sequence). Deletions cut 1 base from V and 2 bases from J, with 11 bases between. CDR3 sequence: CASSQGNVPNYGYTF. CDR3 nucleotides: TGTGCCAGCAGCCAAGGGAATGTCCCGAACTATGGCTACACCTTC.

The J gene is TRBJ2-5, the V gene TRBV9; D possibly matches TRBD1 or TRBD2 (5 bases each). This CDR3 is 16 amino acids long. Deletions cut 6 bases from V and 1 base from J, with 19 bases between. Germline CDR1 is SGDLS and CDR2 is YYNGEE. CDR3: CASNKEERGTQETQYF. The CDR3 DNA reads as TGTGCCAGCAACAAGGAAGAGAGGGGCACCCAAGAGACCCAGTACTTC.

The chain employs TRBV11-1 and TRBJ2-1; D uncertain. Germline CDR1 and CDR2: SGHAT and FQDESV (reference sequence). This CDR3 has 14 amino acids. V shed 1 base and J shed 6 bases, with 10 bases lying between them. This chain's CDR3 is CASSLEGSSNEQFF. CDR3 nucleotide sequence: TGTGCCAGCAGCTTAGAGGGCAGTTCCAATGAGCAGTTCTTC.

Written as DNA, the CDR3 is TGTGCCAGCAGCAAAACAGGTCCCTACGAGCAGTACTTC. It translates to CASSKTGPYEQYF. V usage is TRBV7-9 and J usage is TRBJ2-7, with D possibly being TRBD1 (5 bases). CDR1 is SEHNR and CDR2 is FQNEAQ in the germline V gene (reference sequence). The V and J ends lost 5 bases and 2 bases respectively, with 10 bases between them. This CDR3 contains 13 residues.

The chain uses TRBV12-3 or TRBV12-4 and TRBJ2-1, with D maybe TRBD1 (7 bases). V dropped 6 bases and J dropped 6 bases, with 18 bases sitting between them. The CDR3 has 15 amino acids. Here the CDR3 DNA reads TGTGCCAGCAGCCTCGGACAGGTGGGGGGCAATGAGCAGTTCTTC. Amino acids: CASSLGQVGGNEQFF.

The chain employs TRBV5-1 and TRBJ2-1; 8 positions match TRBD1. In germline, CDR1 is SGHRS, CDR2 YFSETQ. With V trimmed by 6 bases and J by 0 bases, 8 bases remained unmatched. The CDR3 is 16 residues long. CDR3: CASTWTGPSSYNEQFF. The DNA of the CDR3 is TGCGCCAGCACCTGGACAGGGCCTAGCTCCTACAATGAGCAGTTCTTC.

This clonotype was counted a few times. The chain recombines TRBV28 with TRBJ1-6; D unresolved. V was cut by 6 bases and J by 5 bases, with 17 bases left in between. The CDR3 spans 16 residues. CDR1 MDHEN and CDR2 SYDVKM come from the germline V gene. CDR3 loop: CASSPFRGQNNSPLHF. The CDR3 nucleotides are TGTGCCAGCAGCCCCTTTCGCGGCCAGAATAATTCACCCCTCCACTTT. Variable domain in full (rest from reference TRBV28 and TRBJ1-6): DVKVTQSSRYLVKRTGEKVFLECVQDMDHENMFWYRQDPGLGLRLIYFSYDVKMKEKGDIPEGYSVSREKKERFSLILESASTNQTSMYLCASSPFRGQNNSPLHFGNGTRLTVT.

This clonotype was counted between two and nine times. The CDR3: CASSFQRGNTEAFF. CDR3 DNA sequence: TGTGCCAGCAGCTTTCAGCGTGGGAACACTGAAGCTTTCTTT. This chain joins TRBV7-2 and TRBJ1-1; D call uncertain. The V gene's germline CDR1 is SGHTA and CDR2 FQGNSA. Trimming removed 3 bases from V and 1 base from J, with 9 bases in between. The CDR3 contains 14 residues. The whole variable domain, filled in from reference TRBV7-2 and TRBJ1-1, reads GAGVSQSPSNKVTEKGKDVELRCDPISGHTALYWYRQSLGQGLEFLIYFQGNSAPDKSGLPSDRFSAERTGGSVSTLTIQRTQQEDSAVYLCASSFQRGNTEAFFGQGTRLTVV.

V is TRBV9 and J is TRBJ2-5, with D possibly being TRBD1 or TRBD2 (5 bases each). Near its end, the DNA agrees better with TRBJ2-7, so the J call may be wrong. The germline gives CDR1 SGDLS, CDR2 YYNGEE. This CDR3 region has 14 residues. The CDR3 protein is CASSAGTATNEQYF. Written as DNA, the CDR3 is TGTGCCAGCAGCGCTGGGACCGCCACCAACGAGCAGTACTTC.

The genes are TRBV28 and TRBJ2-7; no clear D. Germline lookup yields CDR1 MDHEN and CDR2 SYDVKM. The CDR3 sequence is 15 residues long. Trimming left V 6 bases short and J 0 bases short, with 15 bases between. CDR3 sequence: CASSPPVHRSYEQYF. The CDR3 DNA sequence: TGTGCCAGCAGCCCACCTGTACACCGCTCCTACGAGCAGTACTTC.

The V call is TRBV18, the J call TRBJ1-2; 9 nucleotides match TRBD1. The germline V gene encodes CDR1 KGHSH and CDR2 LQKENI. V lost 8 bases to trimming and J lost 3 bases; unmatched junction nucleotides: 4. The CDR3 totals 13 residues. CDR3 coding DNA: TGTGCCAGCCGGGACAGGGAGTACTATGGCTACACCTTC. Translation: CASRDREYYGYTF.

This clonotype came up a few times. This rearrangement joins TRBV29-1 to TRBJ2-2; D is possibly TRBD2 (7 bases). CDR3 length: 14 residues. Trimming pared 7 bases from V and 4 bases from J, leaving 16 bases between. The V gene's germline CDR1 is SQVTM and CDR2 ANQGSEA. The CDR3 region has the DNA TGCAGCGCAGACGGGGGGCTGGGCACCGGGGAGCTGTTTTTT. Encoded protein: CSADGGLGTGELFF.

V gene TRBV12-3 or TRBV12-4 combines with J gene TRBJ2-3; D is undetermined. V dropped 3 bases and J dropped 4 bases, with 8 bases sitting between them. The CDR3 is 13 amino acids. CDR3 nucleotides: TGTGCCAGCAGTTTTGTGAGAGCAGATACGCAGTATTTT. Translated: CASSFVRADTQYF.

V usage is TRBV12-3 or TRBV12-4 and J usage is TRBJ1-5, with D uncertain. The CDR3 sequence is 14 residues long. V lost 5 bases to trimming and J lost 5 bases, with 13 bases between them. CDR3 loop: CASSVTEGYQPQHF. In DNA form, the CDR3 reads TGTGCCAGCAGTGTAACTGAGGGTTATCAGCCCCAGCATTTT.

The genes are TRBV3-1 and TRBJ1-1; D not resolved. The length of the CDR3 is 12 residues. Germline loops: CDR1 LGHDT, CDR2 YNNKEL (reference sequence). V was trimmed by 10 bases and J by 1 base, leaving 10 bases between them. The CDR3 nucleotides read TGTGCCAACACGCCCACGAACACTGAAGCTTTCTTT. This codes for CANTPTNTEAFF.

CDR3 coding DNA: TGTGCCAGCAGCCGAAACAGGGGTACAGGGATATACGAGCAGTACTTC. Translation: CASSRNRGTGIYEQYF. The chain couples TRBV3-1 to TRBJ2-7; 7 bases line up with TRBD1. Germline-derived CDR1 and CDR2 are LGHDT and YNNKEL (reference sequence). After removal of 4 bases from V and 4 bases from J, the junction contained 13 bases not matched to a gene. This CDR3 region has 16 residues.

The chain recombines TRBV5-1 with TRBJ2-7, with a tentative D call TRBD1 (6 bases). The CDR3 is made up of 16 amino acids. Germline-derived CDR1 and CDR2 are SGHRS and YFSETQ. V was pared by 0 bases and J by 2 bases, with 15 bases between. CDR3 sequence: CASSLAGTREPYEQYF. The CDR3 coding sequence is TGCGCCAGCAGCTTGGCCGGGACACGAGAACCCTACGAGCAGTACTTC.